A selection of T cell receptor beta chains follows, all from one sample in a study of cytomegalovirus exposure and HLA in healthy donors. Method: immunoSEQ multiplex PCR; TCRdb's copy keeps in-frame clones and lacks some. The table includes 66,000 or so clones, roughly 90% detected once. Specimen: PBMCs. The origin of the receptors is a man younger than 45 in good health and CMV-seropositive. Each CDR3 is given with its conserved first and last residue. D genes are given only for firm matches. Clone sizes are given selectively: once, few, many, or a class where the clone is expanded.

-	-	TRBV12-5	TRBJ2-1	CASGSQQVSYNEQFF	TGTGCTAGTGGGTCCCAACAGGTCTCCTACAATGAGCAGTTCTTC
few	TRBD2	TRBV6-5	TRBJ2-1	CASSSLGSPGGKQFF	TGTGCCAGCAGTTCCCTTGGGAGTCCGGGAGGGAAGCAGTTCTTC
-	-	TRBV6-1	TRBJ2-7	CASSDRNRSQFYEQYF	TGTGCCAGCAGTGATAGAAACAGGTCCCAATTCTACGAGCAGTACTTC
-	-	TRBV15	TRBJ1-4	CATSRDIGSGEKLFF	TGTGCCACCAGCCGAGATATAGGCTCGGGGGAAAAACTGTTTTTT
-	TRBD2	TRBV6-4	TRBJ2-1	CASSPGGAGGSYNEQFF	TGTGCCAGCAGTCCAGGCGGGGCGGGAGGCTCCTACAATGAGCAGTTCTTC
-	TRBD2	TRBV6-6	TRBJ2-1	CASRPSGNEQFF	TGTGCCAGCAGGCCTAGCGGGAATGAGCAGTTCTTC
-	-	TRBV13	TRBJ1-3	CASSLGTFRGSAGNTIYF	TGTGCCAGCAGCTTAGGCACTTTCAGGGGCAGCGCTGGAAACACCATATATTTT
-	-	TRBV7-9	TRBJ1-1	CSSSSLLGRMNTEAFF	TGTTCCAGCAGCTCCTTACTAGGACGGATGAACACTGAAGCTTTCTTT
once	TRBD1	TRBV27	TRBJ2-3	CATKDRRTDTQYF	TGTGCCACCAAGGACAGGCGCACAGATACGCAGTATTTT
-	TRBD1	TRBV11-3	TRBJ1-2	CASSAGQGAAGYTF	TGTGCCAGCAGCGCCGGACAGGGTGCGGCAGGCTACACCTTC
-	TRBD1	TRBV5-1	TRBJ1-6	CASGQGDSPLHF	TGCGCCAGCGGACAGGGCGATTCACCCCTCCACTTT
-	-	TRBV6-1	TRBJ1-4	CASSSTGYREKLFF	TGTGCCAGCAGTTCCACAGGATACCGGGAAAAACTGTTTTTT
-	-	TRBV20-1	TRBJ2-5	CSVERGETQYF	TGCAGTGTGGAAAGGGGAGAGACCCAGTACTTC
-	-	TRBV11-2	TRBJ1-2	CASTPSQAIYGYTF	TGTGCCAGCACCCCAAGCCAAGCCATATATGGCTACACCTTC
-	-	TRBV30	TRBJ1-3	CAWSAFLPGNSGNTIYF	TGTGCCTGGAGTGCATTCCTACCAGGAAACTCTGGAAACACCATATATTTT
-	TRBD1	TRBV9	TRBJ2-3	CASSVGQGGADTQYF	TGTGCCAGCAGCGTAGGACAGGGGGGGGCAGATACGCAGTATTTT
-	TRBD2	TRBV19	TRBJ2-2	CASSISSGRPGELFF	TGTGCCAGTAGTATTTCGAGCGGGAGGCCCGGGGAGCTGTTTTTT
-	-	TRBV28	TRBJ1-2	CASSLGGVRRDGYTF	TGTGCCAGCAGTTTAGGGGGGGTACGACGGGATGGCTACACCTTC
-	TRBD1	TRBV6-4	TRBJ2-3	CASSLDRGVTDTQYF	TGTGCCAGCAGTCTGGACAGGGGAGTCACAGATACGCAGTATTTT
-	TRBD1	TRBV18	TRBJ1-4	CASVGGAGEKLFF	TGTGCCAGCGTAGGGGGCGCCGGGGAAAAACTGTTTTTT
-	-	TRBV11-2	TRBJ2-1	CASSPGLPRWTDNEQFF	TGTGCCAGCAGCCCAGGGTTGCCTAGGTGGACGGACAATGAGCAGTTCTTC
-	TRBD1	TRBV6-6	TRBJ2-7	CASSWDSRSYEQYF	TGTGCCAGCAGTTGGGACAGTCGGAGCTACGAGCAGTACTTC
-	TRBD1	TRBV6-5	TRBJ2-7	CASSPGQGSYEQYF	TGTGCCAGCAGTCCGGGACAGGGTTCCTACGAGCAGTACTTC
-	-	TRBV19	TRBJ2-2	CASSIDPTDGELFF	TGTGCCAGTAGTATAGACCCGACAGACGGGGAGCTGTTTTTT
-	TRBD2	TRBV4-2	TRBJ2-7	CASSQATSGTFASSYEQYF	TGTGCCAGCAGCCAAGCGACTAGCGGGACCTTTGCCTCCTCCTACGAGCAGTACTTC
-	-	TRBV11-2	TRBJ2-3	CASSSWKQVSTDTQYF	TGTGCCAGCAGCTCTTGGAAACAGGTCAGCACAGATACGCAGTATTTT
-	-	TRBV30	TRBJ2-7	CAWSKQARDEQYF	TGTGCCTGGAGTAAACAGGCAAGGGACGAGCAGTACTTC
-	TRBD2	TRBV4-1	TRBJ2-5	CASSPWTSGRKETQYF	TGCGCCAGCAGCCCCTGGACTAGCGGGAGAAAAGAGACCCAGTACTTC
once	-	TRBV28	TRBJ1-1	CASNGTPMNTEAFF	TGTGCCAGCAACGGGACACCTATGAACACTGAAGCTTTCTTT
-	-	TRBV7-9	TRBJ1-4	CASSLVQGSEKLFF	TGTGCCAGCAGCTTAGTGCAGGGGAGTGAAAAACTGTTTTTT
-	-	TRBV7-9	TRBJ2-7	CASSLEQGYEQYF	TGTGCCAGCAGCTTAGAGCAGGGTTACGAGCAGTACTTC
-	TRBD1	TRBV5-6	TRBJ1-5	CASSLWDRVGNQPQHF	TGTGCCAGCAGCTTGTGGGACAGGGTTGGCAATCAGCCCCAGCATTTT
once	-	TRBV5-1	TRBJ1-2	CASSFLQGNYGYTF	TGCGCCAGCAGCTTCCTACAGGGAAACTATGGCTACACCTTC